These 22 T cell receptor beta chains came from one sample sequenced in a study of regulatory T cells in long-lasting Graves disease. TCR beta libraries were built with iRepertoire HTBI primers and Arm-PCR of CDR3 regions. TCRdb processed the multiplex PCR reads anew with MiXCR; each CDR3 protein has one entry. The sample carries 350,000 to 400,000 distinct CDR3 sequences, 15% to 20% recorded once. Regarding time point: newly diagnosed GD, antithyroid drugs for less than 3 months. After RNA was extracted from PBMCs, the TCR library was made from it. Another study also made use of these data, one on T cells in Graves' hyperthyroidism and ophthalmopathy.

Specimen: peripheral blood mononuclear cells (PBMCs), collected at new diagnosis, from a patient treated with antithyroid drugs. The receptors were gathered from a woman aged 18-35 years with Graves disease.

The chain uses TRBV4-1 and TRBJ2-3; the match to TRBD2 covers 8 bases. CDR1 is MGHRA and CDR2 is YSYEKL in the germline V gene. V lost 0 bases to trimming and J lost 10 bases; unmatched junction nucleotides: 6. This CDR3 is 14 amino acids long. The CDR3 is CASSQEPGGDAQYF. In DNA form, the CDR3 reads TGCGCCAGCAGCCAAGAGCCGGGAGGGGACGCGCAGTATTTT.

This clonotype was observed many times. CDR3 DNA sequence: TGTGCCAGCGGTCGAGGGCTCGTAGCGCCGTACCAAGAGACCCAGTACTTC. It codes for CASGRGLVAPYQETQYF. The chain joins TRBV11-2 to TRBJ2-5; maybe TRBD2 (5 bases). Deletions cut 8 bases from V and 0 bases from J, with 22 bases between. Germline CDR1 reads SGHAT; CDR2 reads FQNNGV. The CDR3 extends over 17 amino acids.

V usage is TRBV12-3 or TRBV12-4 and J usage is TRBJ2-1, with 10 bases aligning to TRBD2. The CDR3 loop spans 16 amino acids. V gave up 2 bases and J gave up 7 bases; unmatched junction bases: 8. This CDR3 is CASSLSLAGAENEQFF. CDR3 sequence (DNA): TGTGCCAGCAGTTTAAGTCTAGCGGGAGCGGAGAATGAGCAGTTCTTC.

This clonotype has a count of ten or more. The chain is built from TRBV28 and TRBJ1-5; possible D gene TRBD1, 5 bases. The CDR3 contains 14 residues. CDR1 MDHEN and CDR2 SYDVKM come from the germline V gene. V lost 3 bases, J lost 6 bases, and 12 bases lay in between. The CDR3 coding sequence is TGTGCCAGCAGTTTGGGTCAGGGCGGTCAGCCCCAGCATTTT. As protein: CASSLGQGGQPQHF.

The table lists this clonotype with many counts. This rearrangement joins TRBV20-1 to TRBJ2-1, with 13 positions matching TRBD2. V dropped 5 bases and J dropped 2; count of bases not matched to a gene: 3. Germline V gives CDR1 DFQATT, CDR2 SNEGSKA (reference sequence). This CDR3 has 15 amino acids. This CDR3 is CSALGLAGTYNEQFF. The CDR3 coding sequence is TGCAGTGCTCTGGGACTAGCGGGAACCTACAATGAGCAGTTCTTC.

The chain carries TRBV11-2 and TRBJ1-5; D remains unclear. The CDR3 loop spans 15 amino acids. The germline V and J ends were trimmed by 0 bases and 4 bases, with 10 bases remaining between them. Germline values: CDR1 SGHAT, CDR2 FQNNGV. The CDR3 loop is CASSLDSRTNQPQHF. The CDR3 DNA follows: TGTGCCAGCAGCTTAGATTCAAGAACTAATCAGCCCCAGCATTTT. The full variable domain, rest sourced from reference TRBV11-2 and TRBJ1-5, is EAGVAQSPRYKIIEKRQSVAFWCNPISGHATLYWYQQILGQGPKLLIQFQNNGVVDDSQLPKDRFSAERLKGVDSTLKIQPAKLEDSAVYLCASSLDSRTNQPQHFGDGTRLSIL.

This clonotype was observed many times. The V and J genes are TRBV20-1 and TRBJ2-1, with 14 bases matching TRBD2. The V gene end was trimmed by 3 bases and the J gene end by 9 bases; junction bases not matched to a gene: 4. Germline V gene data show CDR1 as DFQATT and CDR2 as SNEGSKA (reference sequence). There are 14 residues in the CDR3. The CDR3 DNA reads as TGCAGTGCTAGGGGACTAGCGGGAGCTACTGAGCAGTTCTTC. The encoded protein is CSARGLAGATEQFF.

This clonotype has at least ten counts. The chain joins TRBV2 to TRBJ1-5; weak D call: TRBD1 (5 bases). The V gene's germline CDR1 is SNHLY and CDR2 FYNNEI. The CDR3 loop spans 17 amino acids. V gave up 7 bases and J gave up 2 bases, with 21 bases separating them. CDR3 in DNA: TGTGCCAGCACCCGAGGCCTAGGGGCACGGCGCAATCAGCCCCAGCATTTT. This codes for CASTRGLGARRNQPQHF. Supplemented by reference TRBV2 and TRBJ1-5, the full variable domain reads EPEVTQTPSHQVTQMGQEVILRCVPISNHLYFYWYRQILGQKVEFLVSFYNNEISEKSEIFDDQFSVERPDGSNFTLKIRSTKLEDSAMYFCASTRGLGARRNQPQHFGDGTRLSIL.

This clonotype appeared many times. The chain links TRBV5-4 to TRBJ1-6; perhaps TRBD1 as D (5 bases). The V and J ends lost 0 bases and 8 bases respectively, with 12 bases between them. This CDR3 comprises 15 residues. Germline-derived CDR1 and CDR2 are SGHNT and YYREEE (reference sequence). The CDR3: CASSLGGKGDSPLHF. The CDR3 DNA reads TGTGCCAGCAGCTTGGGGGGGAAAGGGGATTCACCCCTCCACTTT.

This chain connects TRBV3-1 to TRBJ1-2, with 7 bases matching TRBD1. The CDR3 consists of 17 residues. The V gene's germline CDR1 is LGHDT and CDR2 YNNKEL (reference sequence). V trimming: 5 bases; J trimming: 4 bases; junction bases outside the gene matches: 16. The CDR3 DNA sequence: TGTGCCAGCAGCTTGAAAAGAGGGGGCCTGGGATCCTATGGCTACACCTTC. It yields the protein CASSLKRGGLGSYGYTF.

The CDR3 DNA reads TGTGCCAGCAGCTTAGGCAGGGGGCGAAACATTCAGTACTTC. Translation: CASSLGRGRNIQYF. The chain is built from TRBV7-2 and TRBJ2-4, with 8 bases that match TRBD1. The V and J ends lost 1 base and 6 bases, in that order; junction bases with no gene match: 2. The germline gives CDR1 SGHTA, CDR2 FQGNSA. The CDR3 loop spans 14 amino acids. The variable domain in full, with the rest retrieved from reference TRBV7-2 and TRBJ2-4, is GAGVSQSPSNKVTEKGKDVELRCDPISGHTALYWYRQSLGQGLEFLIYFQGNSAPDKSGLPSDRFSAERTGGSVSTLTIQRTQQEDSAVYLCASSLGRGRNIQYFGAGTRLSVL.

In the case of this clonotype: Compared with germline, one end of the junction differs, possibly owing to a read error. The rearrangement links TRBV18 to TRBJ1-2; 8 nucleotides align to TRBD1. The CDR3 is 15 residues long. CDR1 is KGHSH and CDR2 is LQKENI in the germline V gene. This chain's CDR3 is CAGSGRTGRFYGYTF. The DNA for the CDR3 is TGTGCCGGCTCAGGCCGGACAGGGAGATTCTATGGCTACACCTTC.

The chain is built from TRBV3-1 and TRBJ1-6; D possibly corresponds to TRBD1 (6 bases). This CDR3 is 14 amino acids long. V lost 7 bases and J 7 bases, leaving 14 bases between the germline ends. Germline values: CDR1 LGHDT, CDR2 YNNKEL (reference sequence). The CDR3 loop reads CASIADSQNSPLHF. As DNA, the CDR3 is TGTGCCAGCATTGCGGACAGCCAGAATTCACCCCTCCACTTT.

This clonotype showed up many times. CDR3 in DNA: TGTGCCACCAGTGGGACTAGCGGGGACCCCACTCGTGAGCAGTTCTTC. Translated: CATSGTSGDPTREQFF. The rearrangement joins TRBV24-1 to TRBJ2-1; 12 bases map to TRBD2. Losses at the gene ends were 5 bases for V and 9 bases for J; bases not matched to a gene: 10. The length of the CDR3 is 16 residues. The V gene's germline CDR1 is KGHDR and CDR2 SFDVKD.

For this clonotype: It is likely a read error: a sequence one base away is far more abundant. J is TRBJ2-1 and V is TRBV7-9; perhaps TRBD1 as D (6 bases). The CDR3 length is 16 residues. The V gene's germline CDR1 is SEHNR and CDR2 FQNEAQ (reference sequence). In DNA form, the CDR3 reads TGTGCCAGCAGCTTAGCGGGGGCACTGTCGTACAATAAGCAGTTCTTC. Its translation: CASSLAGALSYNKQFF.

This clonotype was seen at least ten times. The chain recombines TRBV2 with TRBJ1-6; 7 nucleotides agree with TRBD1. Germline V gives CDR1 SNHLY, CDR2 FYNNEI. J lost 7 bases, V lost 3 bases, and 9 bases had no gene match. This CDR3 region has 16 residues. The CDR3 nucleotides are TGTGCCAGCAGTGAGCAGGGGGGACTTGAAAATTCACCCCTCCACTTT. Encoded protein: CASSEQGGLENSPLHF.

The CDR3 bases are TGTGCCAGCAGCTTAGCGAGTACTAGCGGGAATACAGATACGCAGTATTTT. Translated: CASSLASTSGNTDTQYF. V gene TRBV7-6 combines with J gene TRBJ2-3, with TRBD2 identical over 10 bases. The CDR3 is 17 amino acids. Germline assignment: CDR1 SGHVS and CDR2 FNYEAQ. V was pared by 0 bases and J by 3 bases, with 6 bases of the junction left unmatched.

This clonotype showed up many times. The chain employs TRBV28 and TRBJ2-2, with TRBD2 identical over 7 bases. CDR1 and CDR2 (germline): MDHEN, SYDVKM. The CDR3 runs to 16 residues. Trimming at V came to 2 bases and at J to 4 bases, leaving 7 bases not matched to a gene. The CDR3 here is CASSLRAGVGTGELFF. DNA of the CDR3: TGTGCCAGCAGTTTAAGGGCGGGAGTGGGCACCGGGGAGCTGTTTTTT. Variable domain in full (rest from reference TRBV28 and TRBJ2-2): DVKVTQSSRYLVKRTGEKVFLECVQDMDHENMFWYRQDPGLGLRLIYFSYDVKMKEKGDIPEGYSVSREKKERFSLILESASTNQTSMYLCASSLRAGVGTGELFFGEGSRLTVL.

Comment on this clonotype: It may be a read error: a sequence one base away is much more abundant. V and J are TRBV7-9 and TRBJ1-5; tentative D call: TRBD1 (5 bases). CDR1 and CDR2 (germline): SEHNR, FQNEAQ (reference sequence). This CDR3 spans 15 amino acids. The CDR3, as DNA: TGTGCCAGCAGCTTAGGAGGGGTCGGGAATCAGCCCCTGCATTTT. Encoded protein: CASSLGGVGNQPLHF.

The table lists this clonotype with a few counts. The J gene is TRBJ2-5, the V gene TRBV6-1; D not resolved. The ends were cut back, 8 bases at V and 5 bases at J, with 9 bases in the middle. The V gene's germline CDR1 is MNHNS and CDR2 SASEGT. This CDR3 has 11 amino acids. CDR3 loop: CASGKRETQYF. In DNA, the CDR3 is TGTGCCAGCGGAAAACGGGAGACCCAGTACTTC.

This clonotype has just a few counts. The chain is built from TRBV10-3 and TRBJ1-2, with 8 bases aligning to TRBD1. This CDR3 contains 16 residues. Germline-derived CDR1 and CDR2 are ENHRY and SYGVKD. V was pared by 4 bases and J by 8 bases, with 15 bases of the junction left unmatched. In nucleotides, the CDR3 is TGTGCCATCAGTGCCCGGTCCCGGGACAGGTCTGGGGGCTACACCTTC. Its translation is CAISARSRDRSGGYTF.

At least ten counts were recorded for this clonotype. The CDR3 DNA sequence: TGTGCCAGCAGTTCCGGGACAGGGAAGCAGTACTTC. Amino acid sequence: CASSSGTGKQYF. The chain links TRBV7-3 to TRBJ2-7, with 9 nucleotides matching TRBD1. Germline CDR1 is SGHTA and CDR2 is FQGTGA. The CDR3 totals 12 residues. V lost 6 bases to trimming and J lost 8 bases; unmatched junction nucleotides: 5.